This T cell receptor beta chain was retrieved from a study of cytomegalovirus exposure and HLA in healthy donors (dated by TCRdb to about 2017). For the wider study: An earlier analysis of roughly 610 of the donors reported approximately 280 Gb of sequence data and 117 million unique TCR beta sequences obtained from some 170 million T cells. An early release that covered 640 HLA-typed donors contained around 330 gigabases of sequencing data and 80 million or so unique TCR sequences. Among the roughly 410 genotyped donors, around 79% belonged to the genetic ancestry cluster associated with self-reported Caucasian donors. The study was designed to test whether signatures of past pathogen exposure could be identified by cataloging public T cell receptors. Using immunosequencing, the study profiled T cell repertoires from 666 subjects and related those repertoires to cytomegalovirus serostatus. Along with the approximately 700-subject first cohort, a separate validation cohort of over 90 different subjects was used. The study combined high-throughput TCR immunosequencing, statistical association of individual TCRs with disease status, and machine learning to predict cytomegalovirus infection status. A later analysis re-analyzed previously published TCR beta repertoires from approximately 670 donors and added high-resolution HLA genotyping to study TCR occurrence patterns. In the later analysis, no new phenotypic data were used to find candidate immune exposures; instead, reliance was placed on TCR beta sequences and their occurrence across donors. An earlier analysis of 450 to 750 of the donors used high-throughput TCR beta sequencing to judge whether each TCR beta V gene segment behaved as functional or pseudogenic. Donor age, sex, ethnicity and CMV serostatus were compiled together with the repertoire data. Genome-wide SNP genotypes for about 60% of the roughly 670 donors were used in a later genetic analysis, which treated that subset as a discovery cohort. All discovery cohort repertoires had been generated using a single sequencing platform. Class I and class II HLA loci were covered by the typing at four-digit resolution. Typing coverage varied by locus: roughly 620-640 donors for A, B, C, DRB1 and DQB1; about 520 for DQA1; nearly 610 for DPA1; fewer than 480 for DPB1. Roughly 5 DR-DQ haplotypes were handled as single units for association and clustering, since linkage in the cohort was strong. Across about 380 genotyped donors of the cohort, an average of about 240,000 unique TCR beta nucleotide sequences per donor were sequenced, and roughly a sixth of those sequences were non-productive.

Libraries were constructed by the immunoSEQ multiplex PCR assay. The multiplex PCR relied on a mix of 60 forward primers for TCR Vbeta segments and 13 reverse primers for TCR Jbeta segments. The CDR3 region of rearranged TCR beta genes was amplified from genomic DNA with a multiplex PCR assay. The Illumina HiSeq System was used to sequence the amplified TCR beta libraries as 87-base-pair reads. The paper's data handling went like this. In a later analysis, tens of millions of unique TCR beta chains were counted across the approximately 640 repertoires, and roughly 11 million of these chains were shared by at least two donors. Raw reads were error-corrected and collapsed into unique sequences with a nearest-neighbor algorithm that merged closely related sequences to remove PCR and sequencing errors. CDR3 sequences were aligned to IMGT reference sequences to assign V, D and J gene segments. For a sequence to be retained, at least a six-nucleotide match to both a V gene segment and a J gene segment was required. Rearrangements were classified as productive when the CDR3 lacked stop codons and remained in frame with V and J, and all other rearrangements were classified as non-productive. CDR3 was defined by IMGT convention, running from the second conserved V-encoded cysteine to the conserved J-encoded phenylalanine. Sequences without an unambiguous match to a single V gene segment were excluded from the earlier analysis of about 640 of the donors. An earlier analysis of roughly 590 of the donors called V segments functional above 56.7% productive rearrangements and segregating when the between-donor standard deviation exceeded 5%. To diagnose cytomegalovirus status from the catalog of TCR beta chain sequences, a statistical classification framework was built. In a later analysis, V and J genes were assigned by comparing TCR nucleotide sequences against IMGT/GENE-DB human TR gene sequences. Using the TCRdist pipeline, a later analysis assigned CDR3 sequences along with most-parsimonious VDJ recombination scenarios. In a later analysis, every TCR beta chain was defined by the combination of its CDR3 amino acid sequence and its V-gene family, and reads without a unique V-gene family were dropped. As a way to deal with suspected cross-contamination and a sequencing artifact, a later analysis dropped 450 to 600 nucleotide sequences that were highly shared and had low generation probability. In a later analysis, a clonal expansion index was calculated for each public chain from normalized within-repertoire ranks of inferred template counts. In a later analysis, generation probabilities were computed using a VDJ recombination model fitted to out-of-frame rearrangements, and the results were checked against IGoR. Hypergeometric tests were used in a later analysis to score TCR-TCR, TCR-HLA and TCR-CMV co-occurrence, with a repertoire-size bias correction applied to the TCR pairs. False discovery rates were estimated in a later analysis by permuting HLA or CMV assignments 20 times. In a later analysis, co-occurring TCRs were grouped using DBSCAN, and TCRdist sequence similarity was added for clustering within HLA-allele-positive subsets. Repertoires with fewer than 30,000 or more than 120,000 public chains, plus five repertoires with anomalous nucleotide sharing, were excluded from co-occurrence clustering. TCRdb re-hosts the immuneACCESS table, in-frame sequences only. Its copies lack some clones; in the studies checked, an unresolved V gene accounts for under half of them, and the cause for the rest is not known. V and J calls and clone size are given by that table; D and trimming were obtained from the DNA. Here the sample has some 100,000 clones; around 80% occur a single time. The ten largest clones take up more than 0.95% of the sample.

The cohort was made up of several hundred healthy bone marrow donors. At the time of sampling, all cohort members were nominally healthy, though unrecorded immune exposures were likely present. The donor tested CMV seronegative and was one of the 352 seronegative cohort members. A peripheral blood sample was collected from each donor, and TCR beta sequencing was performed on peripheral blood mononuclear cells. Genomic DNA extraction from the blood cell samples was performed with the Qiagen DNeasy Blood Extraction Kit. Via the germline V gene, CDR1 is SQVTM and CDR2 ANQGSEA. Reading from cysteine to phenylalanine, the CDR3 counts 16 amino acids. The only DNA kept is the CDR3, 48 bases in frame from the first base. V lost 6 bases and J lost 1 base, and the count of bases not matched to a germline gene is 9. Study-wide findings and limitations: Specific HLA alleles were associated with over 15,000 TCR beta sequences at a false discovery rate of 0.05 in a later analysis. According to a later analysis, parvovirus B19, influenza, CMV and Epstein-Barr virus appeared linked to several top co-occurrence clusters. While some public TCRs were present in many individuals, most TCR sequences turned up only very rarely across donors. In an earlier analysis of about 600 of the donors, most TCR beta V segments appeared in productive rearrangements about 87% or about 30% of the time, broadly matching IMGT annotations. Linkage disequilibrium might explain the correlated functional status among segregating V segments, but an unknown experimental factor could not be excluded. Roughly uniform sequencing depth across donors was assumed in presence/absence analyses, although this assumption may not hold. Because HLA typing was missing for some donors at each locus, association tests included only the typed subset. For the cohort, immune exposure information was limited to CMV serostatus. The sequencing pipeline was judged likely to have produced a cluster of highly shared sequence variants as a technical artifact. In a later analysis, the rate of TCR association differed among HLA loci, with DRB1 alleles having the most associated TCRs and HLA-C alleles having the fewest. In a later analysis, HLA-associated TCR beta chains were found to be more clonally expanded and to have lower generation probabilities than equally common non-associated chains. The cohort was sequenced for TCR beta chains only, and without alpha or paired-chain data the features that could be detected were limited. The classifier was reported to diagnose cytomegalovirus status with high specificity and sensitivity in both the original cohort and the validation cohort. A further reported finding was that TCR beta sequences accurately predicted the HLA-A and HLA-B alleles for most subjects in the first cohort. The earlier analysis of nearly 600 of the donors excluded roughly 17 rarely observed V segments, including chromosome 9 orphons, because counts were too low. In a later genetic analysis, a missense DCLRE1C variant was associated with V-gene and J-gene trimming of TCR beta chains, and the association was replicated in an independent cohort. Compared with the approximately 670-donor mean, donors in an Asian-associated ancestry cluster had fewer N-insertions in productive TCRs, according to a later genetic analysis. The authors suggested that the approach could potentially be generalized to other disease states and immunological phenotypes. In vitro tests confirmed that a few of the cytomegalovirus-associated TCR beta chains recognize cytomegalovirus antigens. The study gave a list of 150 to 200 TCR beta chains associated with cytomegalovirus. In a later analysis, most CMV-associated TCR beta chains were found to appear HLA-restricted, with HLA associations seemingly driven largely by CMV exposure. Assigning TCR associations to individual alleles was difficult when HLA alleles, especially DR and DQ, strongly co-occurred. Some IMGT-functional V segments, including TRBV6-2 and TRBV6-3, could not be told apart with the 87-base-pair reads, so those segments were excluded.

With respect to this clone: What this receptor recognizes is not known. No quality values exist for individual bases; no much larger clone is one base distant.

The sequence joins TRBV29-1 to TRBJ2-6; TRBD1 agrees with 7 junctional bases. The source material was PBMCs. The receptor was derived from a young woman in good health and CMV-seronegative. The CDR3 loop reads CSVSTGIGSGANVLTF. The nucleotide sequence reads as follows: TGCAGCGTCTCGACAGGGATAGGGTCTGGGGCCAACGTCCTGACTTTC.